This is a list of T cell receptor beta chains from one sample in a study of preoperative IRX-2 immunotherapy in early breast cancer. TCRdb keeps only in-frame clones here, not all; method: immunoSEQ multiplex PCR. The repertoire holds over 60,000 clones, with roughly 94% as singletons. The sample here was taken from a patient treated with IRX-2 immunotherapy. The receptors stem from a human donor with breast cancer. Both conserved end residues are part of each CDR3. The D gene is left open where the match is weak. Only part of the rows carry a size: once, few, many, or a class if the clone is expanded.

TGTGCCGTTCTAGCGGGGAACACCGGGGAGCTGTTTTTT CAVLAGNTGELFF . TRBD2 TRBJ2-2 TRBV28
TGCGCCAGCAGCCAGAGGGATTTAACAGATACGCAGTATTTT CASSQRDLTDTQYF . . TRBJ2-3 TRBV4-3
TGTGCCAGCAACCCTGGACAGGGGGGGAACACTGAAGCTTTCTTT CASNPGQGGNTEAFF . TRBD1 TRBJ1-1 TRBV7-9
TGTGCCAGCAGTGAGACAGGTATAGGCGAGCAGTACTTC CASSETGIGEQYF . . TRBJ2-7 TRBV6-1
TGTGCCAGCAGCTTAAGATTGGGGGGGGGCTACAATGAGCAGTTCTTC CASSLRLGGGYNEQFF . TRBD2 TRBJ2-1 TRBV7-3
TGTGCCAGCAGCTTAGGACAGGGAGAAGGACCCCTCCACTTT CASSLGQGEGPLHF few TRBD1 TRBJ1-6 TRBV7-9
TGTGCCAGCACCCCGGGGGAGGGGGCGAACACCATATATTTT CASTPGEGANTIYF . TRBD1 TRBJ1-3 TRBV7-9
TGTGCCAGCCACGCGGGACAGGGTGAGACCCAGTACTTC CASHAGQGETQYF . TRBD1 TRBJ2-5 TRBV28
TGTGCCAGCTCACCAGGGACAGAGGTCTACGAGCAGTACTTC CASSPGTEVYEQYF . TRBD1 TRBJ2-7 TRBV18
TGTGCCAGCAGCTCCCACAGTGAAGAGACCCAGTACTTC CASSSHSEETQYF . . TRBJ2-5 TRBV6-5
TGTGCCAGCAGTCCCTCTGGGACACACTATGGCTACACCTTC CASSPSGTHYGYTF . . TRBJ1-2 TRBV28
TGTGCCAGCAGTGAAGCCCTTTGGCGTGAACTTTACAATGAGCAGTTCTTC CASSEALWRELYNEQFF . . TRBJ2-1 TRBV6-1
TGTGCCAGCAGCCCGACCGCTTGGATTGGCTACACCTTC CASSPTAWIGYTF . . TRBJ1-2 TRBV28
TGTGCCTGGAGTGGAGGGACAGGCACAGATACGCAGTATTTT CAWSGGTGTDTQYF . TRBD1 TRBJ2-3 TRBV30
TGTGCCAGCAGCGATACTAGCGGGGGGCGCACAGATACGCAGTATTTT CASSDTSGGRTDTQYF . TRBD2 TRBJ2-3 TRBV7-9
TGCGCCAGCAGCCTACCGTTGGGCCGGGGCCACGAGCAGTACTTC CASSLPLGRGHEQYF . . TRBJ2-7 TRBV5-1
TGTGCCAGCAGCTTAACCCAGGCTTCGGGTGGCTACACCTTC CASSLTQASGGYTF once . TRBJ1-2 TRBV7-3
TGTGCCAGCGCGGGAAGATGGACAGGGGAAGGGGGCTACACCTTC CASAGRWTGEGGYTF . TRBD1 TRBJ1-2 TRBV7-9
TGTGCCAGCAGTTACATAAAGGGCGAGCAGTACTTC CASSYIKGEQYF . . TRBJ2-7 TRBV6-5
TGCGCCAGCAGCTCAGAGTGGGGACTGATAGCCACTGAAGCTTTCTTT CASSSEWGLIATEAFF . . TRBJ1-1 TRBV5-1